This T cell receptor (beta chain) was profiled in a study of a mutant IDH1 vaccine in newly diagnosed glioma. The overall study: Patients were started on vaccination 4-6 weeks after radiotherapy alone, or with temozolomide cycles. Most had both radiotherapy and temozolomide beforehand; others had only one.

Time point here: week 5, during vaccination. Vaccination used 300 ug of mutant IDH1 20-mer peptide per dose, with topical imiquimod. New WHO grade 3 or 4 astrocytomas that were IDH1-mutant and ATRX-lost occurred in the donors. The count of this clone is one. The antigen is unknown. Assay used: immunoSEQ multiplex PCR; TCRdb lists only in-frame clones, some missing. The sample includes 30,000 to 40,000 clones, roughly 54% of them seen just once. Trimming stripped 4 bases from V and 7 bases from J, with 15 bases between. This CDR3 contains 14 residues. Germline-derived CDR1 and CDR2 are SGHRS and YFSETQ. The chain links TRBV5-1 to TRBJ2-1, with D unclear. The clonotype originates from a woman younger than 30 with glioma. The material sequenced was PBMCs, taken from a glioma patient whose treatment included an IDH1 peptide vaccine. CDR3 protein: CASSPDPNGNEQFF. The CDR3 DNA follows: TGCGCCAGCAGCCCGGACCCAAATGGGAATGAGCAGTTCTTC.